What follows are 27 T cell receptor beta chains derived from one specimen sequenced in a study of T cell repertoires in cytomegalovirus infection. MiXCR, run by TCRdb on the reads, gives a single entry per CDR3 protein. The repertoire holds about 240,000 distinct CDR3 sequences, 9% to 15% seen once, with 1.5% to 2% in the top ten. Source material: PBMCs. The receptors here all came from a human donor in good health (CMV status not recorded). Some clones in this sample may be carry-over from other donors' samples.

This chain joins TRBV29-1 and TRBJ1-2; D gene unclear. Germline values: CDR1 SQVTM, CDR2 ANQGSEA. CDR3 length equals 11 residues. Trimming took 2 bases from V and 4 from J, leaving 5 bases between them. CDR3 protein: CSVERGYGYTF. The CDR3 DNA is TGCAGCGTTGAACGGGGCTATGGCTACACCTTC. The variable domain in full, with the rest retrieved from reference TRBV29-1 and TRBJ1-2, is SAVISQKPSRDICQRGTSLTIQCQVDSQVTMMFWYRQQPGQSLTLIATANQGSEATYESGFVIDKFPISRPNLTFSTLTVSNMSPEDSSIYLCSVERGYGYTFGSGTRLTVV.

This clonotype was detected ten times or more. This rearrangement joins TRBV19 to TRBJ2-7, with TRBD2 matching 7 bases. Trimming removed 3 bases from V and 2 bases from J; junction bases left unmatched: 7. Germline V CDR1 and CDR2: LNHDA, SQIVND (reference sequence). CDR3 length: 15 residues. This CDR3 is CASSIGRAPTYEQYF. The CDR3 nucleotides read TGTGCCAGTAGTATTGGGAGGGCTCCAACCTACGAGCAGTACTTC.

This clonotype was detected ten times or more. This chain connects TRBV7-2 to TRBJ1-5; D call uncertain. This CDR3 comprises 15 residues. Germline values: CDR1 SGHTA, CDR2 FQGNSA. V lost 1 base and J lost 6, with 13 bases in between. CDR3 sequence: CASSLVGEAGQPQHF. In nucleotides, the CDR3 is TGTGCCAGCAGCTTAGTTGGGGAGGCAGGTCAGCCCCAGCATTTT.

This clonotype occurred many times. V gene TRBV7-2 combines with J gene TRBJ2-1, with TRBD1 matching 9 bases. The germline V gene encodes CDR1 SGHTA and CDR2 FQGNSA. The CDR3 runs 16 residues. The V and J ends lost 5 bases and 2 bases, in that order; junction bases with no gene match: 7. The CDR3 DNA follows: TGTGCCAGCAGCGTGCAGACAGGGGGGCCCTACAATGAGCAGTTCTTC. Protein: CASSVQTGGPYNEQFF.

This clonotype has ten or more counts. The chain joins TRBV12-3 or TRBV12-4 to TRBJ2-1, with D possibly being TRBD1 or TRBD2 (6 bases each). V was pared by 5 bases and J by 7 bases, with 21 bases between. The CDR3 is made up of 16 amino acids. CDR3 DNA: TGTGCCAGCAGTCCCTCAGGTAGGGGGGAGATAAATGAGCAGTTCTTC. The encoded protein is CASSPSGRGEINEQFF.

In this sample, this clonotype turned up many times. V and J are TRBV20-1 and TRBJ2-2; tentatively, D is TRBD1 or TRBD2 (5 bases each). From germline, CDR1 is DFQATT and CDR2 SNEGSKA (reference sequence). The CDR3 spans 16 residues. Trimming took off 0 bases at V and 5 bases at J, with 16 bases between the two ends. In DNA, the CDR3 is TGCAGTGCTAGAGATCTTGGGACCGGTGGGACCGGGGAGCTGTTTTTT. It specifies CSARDLGTGGTGELFF.

This clonotype came up many times. The CDR3 DNA reads as TGTGCCAGCCAGGGGGCATTAACCGGAAACACCATATATTTT. As protein: CASQGALTGNTIYF. V usage is TRBV7-9 and J usage is TRBJ1-3; TRBD1 agrees at 8 bases. Germline loops: CDR1 SEHNR, CDR2 FQNEAQ (reference sequence). V trimming: 8 bases; J trimming: 4 bases; junction bases outside the gene matches: 7. The CDR3 consists of 14 residues.

Many counts were recorded for this clonotype. V and J are TRBV7-2 and TRBJ2-5; 9 nucleotides match TRBD1. The germline V gene encodes CDR1 SGHTA and CDR2 FQGNSA. Germline trimming cut 0 bases from V and 7 bases from J; bases unmatched to any gene: 12. The CDR3 extends over 17 amino acids. In DNA form, the CDR3 reads TGTGCCAGCAGCTTAGCATCGGTGACAGGGGGTGAAGGGACCCAGTACTTC. The encoded protein is CASSLASVTGGEGTQYF. The complete variable domain, with remaining parts taken from reference TRBV7-2 and TRBJ2-5, reads GAGVSQSPSNKVTEKGKDVELRCDPISGHTALYWYRQSLGQGLEFLIYFQGNSAPDKSGLPSDRFSAERTGGSVSTLTIQRTQQEDSAVYLCASSLASVTGGEGTQYFGPGTRLLVL.

This clonotype has at least ten counts. The chain links TRBV7-8 to TRBJ1-6; TRBD1 aligns across 11 bases. The germline V gene encodes CDR1 SGHVS and CDR2 FQNEAQ. V lost 8 bases to trimming and J lost 7 bases; unmatched junction nucleotides: 7. This CDR3 spans 15 amino acids. The CDR3 sequence: CASRRTGGENSPLHF. The CDR3 DNA reads TGTGCCAGCCGGCGGACAGGGGGCGAAAATTCACCCCTCCACTTT.

This clonotype was counted only a few times. This may be a read error, as it is one base from a much larger clone. The rearrangement joins TRBV28 to TRBJ2-4; D possibly matches TRBD1 or TRBD2 (6 bases each). The CDR3 runs 16 residues. Trimming took 4 bases from V and 5 from J, leaving 18 bases between them. Per the germline V gene, CDR1 is MDHEN and CDR2 is SYDVKM. CDR3 amino acids: CASSSDGGARENIQYF. The CDR3 coding sequence is TGTGCCAGCAGTTCGGACGGGGGCGCTCGGGAAAACATTCAGTACTTC.

This clonotype was counted between two and nine times. The J gene is TRBJ2-2, the V gene TRBV6-5; 9 nucleotides match TRBD1. V lost 2 bases, J lost 6 bases, and 7 bases stayed unmatched. Germline-derived CDR1 and CDR2 are MNHEY and SVGAGI. The CDR3 sequence is 16 residues long. The CDR3 reads CASSYPTGGGAGELFF. In nucleotides, the CDR3 is TGTGCCAGCAGTTACCCGACAGGGGGGGGTGCCGGGGAGCTGTTTTTT.

This clonotype was seen more than once but under ten times. The chain employs TRBV6-5 and TRBJ1-1, with a possible D match to TRBD1 (6 bases). This CDR3 contains 18 residues. V lost 4 bases, J lost 0 bases, and 21 bases lay in between. From germline, CDR1 is MNHEY and CDR2 SVGAGI. This CDR3 reads CASSSALGARGLNTEAFF. DNA for the CDR3: TGTGCCAGCAGTTCCGCGCTGGGGGCGAGGGGCCTGAACACTGAAGCTTTCTTT.

This clonotype has at least ten counts. CDR3 loop: CAIDPTGTNTEAFF. The CDR3 DNA reads as TGTGCCATCGACCCGACAGGGACGAACACTGAAGCTTTCTTT. The genes are TRBV7-2 and TRBJ1-1, with 7 positions matching TRBD1. Losses at the gene ends were 10 bases for V and 1 base for J; bases not matched to a gene: 9. This CDR3 has 14 residues. Germline V gene sequence: CDR1 SGHTA, CDR2 FQGNSA.

This clonotype was found many times. The chain joins TRBV12-3 or TRBV12-4 to TRBJ1-4; 9 bases are a match to TRBD1. The ends lost 6 bases at V and 7 bases at J; junction bases unmatched: 9. There are 15 residues in the CDR3. As DNA, the CDR3 is TGTGCCAGCAGCCCTAGGACAGGGGTGGGTGAAAAACTGTTTTTT. It specifies CASSPRTGVGEKLFF.

This clonotype was counted many times. The V gene is TRBV28, the J gene TRBJ2-5; 8 bases are a match to TRBD2. V was clipped by 6 bases and J by 2 bases; unmatched bases: 2. The CDR3 spans 13 residues. Germline-derived CDR1 and CDR2 are MDHEN and SYDVKM. This CDR3 reads CASRLAGQETQYF. The CDR3 DNA is TGTGCCAGCAGGCTAGCGGGTCAAGAGACCCAGTACTTC.

This clonotype appeared a few times. V and J are TRBV29-1 and TRBJ2-2; maybe TRBD1 (7 bases). The CDR3 has 15 residues. CDR1 is SQVTM and CDR2 is ANQGSEA in the germline V gene. Trimming cost V 7 bases and J 4 bases, with 19 bases left between them. The CDR3 coding sequence is TGCAGCGCCGTACCCGCAGGGGGGTTCACCGGGGAGCTGTTTTTT. It specifies CSAVPAGGFTGELFF.

In its sample, this clonotype was seen many times. This chain uses TRBV11-2 with TRBJ2-2; 10 nucleotides align to TRBD1. J lost 3 bases, V lost 0 bases, and 7 bases had no gene match. This CDR3 has 18 amino acids. Germline lookup yields CDR1 SGHAT and CDR2 FQNNGV. The CDR3: CASSLDRWGQGYTGELFF. The CDR3 DNA reads TGTGCCAGCAGCTTAGACCGGTGGGGACAGGGGTACACCGGGGAGCTGTTTTTT.

The rearrangement uses TRBV4-2 and TRBJ2-7, with D unresolved. Trimming removed 0 bases at V and 7 bases at J, with 10 bases between. Germline V CDR1 and CDR2: LGHNA, YNFKEQ. CDR3 size: 13 residues. CDR3 protein: CASSQEETREQYF. CDR3 nucleotides: TGTGCCAGCAGCCAAGAGGAGACTCGAGAGCAGTACTTC.

This clonotype was seen ten or more times. The chain uses TRBV19 and TRBJ1-4; D gene unclear. Germline V gives CDR1 LNHDA, CDR2 SQIVND (reference sequence). Between the trimmed V and J ends, which lost 7 bases and 7 bases, there was a span of 7 bases. The CDR3 runs 11 residues. The CDR3 spells CASTGREKLFF. The CDR3 coding sequence is TGTGCCAGTACTGGACGTGAAAAACTGTTTTTT.

The chain carries TRBV28 and TRBJ2-7; the D call may be TRBD1 or TRBD2 (5 bases each). The V gene's germline CDR1 is MDHEN and CDR2 SYDVKM. This CDR3 region has 13 residues. The V gene lost 8 bases and the J gene lost 5 bases, with 16 bases spanning the gap. The CDR3 nucleotides read TGTGCCAGCGGGACCTCCGCCCGCCACGAGCAGTACTTC. Translation: CASGTSARHEQYF.

This clonotype has more than one count but fewer than ten. The chain has TRBV7-9 and TRBJ2-1; D gene unclear. The ends were cut back, 5 bases at V and 10 bases at J, with 15 bases in the middle. The CDR3 has 13 residues. Germline assignment: CDR1 SEHNR and CDR2 FQNEAQ (reference sequence). CDR3 loop: CASSPGLLGEQFF. CDR3 DNA sequence: TGTGCCAGCAGCCCTGGGCTCCTCGGAGAGCAGTTCTTC.

This clonotype was observed many times. The chain uses TRBV15 and TRBJ1-1; 9 nucleotides line up with TRBD1. CDR3 length: 15 residues. V was pared by 4 bases and J by 6 bases, with 9 bases of the junction left unmatched. Per the germline V gene, CDR1 is LNHNV and CDR2 is YYDKDF (reference sequence). CDR3 loop: CATSKLRDRDPEAFF. DNA for the CDR3: TGTGCCACCAGCAAACTCCGGGACAGGGATCCTGAAGCTTTCTTT.

The sample holds a few counts of this clonotype. V gene TRBV29-1 combines with J gene TRBJ2-3; no clear D gene. The germline V gene has CDR1 SQVTM and CDR2 ANQGSEA. The V end lost 4 bases, the J end lost 0 bases, and 11 bases lay between the germline ends. There are 14 residues in the CDR3. CDR3 coding DNA: TGCAGCGTTGCCGAAGGTGGGAGCACAGATACGCAGTATTTT. Translated, it gives CSVAEGGSTDTQYF.

The chain has TRBV27 and TRBJ2-2; D unresolved. Germline V CDR1 and CDR2: MNHEY, SMNVEV (reference sequence). Trimming removed 7 bases at V and 2 bases at J, with 11 bases between. The CDR3 is 14 residues long. The CDR3 DNA reads TGTGCCAGCACCCGCCCAGGAAACACCGGGGAGCTGTTTTTT. This gives the protein CASTRPGNTGELFF.

This clonotype was counted at least ten times. V and J are TRBV7-3 and TRBJ2-3; D perhaps matches TRBD1 (6 bases). Germline assignment: CDR1 SGHTA and CDR2 FQGTGA. There are 15 residues in the CDR3. Between the trimmed V and J ends, which lost 5 bases and 5 bases, there was a span of 17 bases. The CDR3 reads CASSPTGSDLDTQYF. CDR3 bases: TGTGCCAGCAGCCCAACAGGGTCTGATTTAGATACGCAGTATTTT. Full variable domain (rest looked up from reference TRBV7-3 and TRBJ2-3): GAGVSQTPSNKVTEKGKYVELRCDPISGHTALYWYRQSLGQGPEFLIYFQGTGAADDSGLPNDRFFAVRPEGSVSTLKIQRTERGDSAVYLCASSPTGSDLDTQYFGPGTRLTVL.

The chain uses TRBV19 and TRBJ2-1; 9 bases match TRBD2. Germline-derived CDR1 and CDR2 are LNHDA and SQIVND (reference sequence). Germline trimming cut 4 bases from V and 11 bases from J; bases unmatched to any gene: 9. The CDR3 spans 14 residues. For the CDR3, the DNA is TGTGCCAGTAGTACCTTAGCGGGAGAGGTAAAGCAGTTCTTC. Residues: CASSTLAGEVKQFF.

This clonotype has ten or more counts. The genes are TRBV4-3 and TRBJ2-7; D not resolved. The CDR3 covers 12 residues. Deletions cut 3 bases from V and 2 bases from J, with 5 bases between. The germline V gene has CDR1 LGHNA and CDR2 YSLEER. In DNA form, the CDR3 reads TGCGCCAGCAGCCAGCGACCCTACGAGCAGTACTTC. Translation: CASSQRPYEQYF.